The rows below give T cell receptor beta chains drawn from one sample of a study of early T cells in non-severe SARS-CoV-2 infection. In TCRdb, the 5' RACE reads were re-called with MiXCR into one record per CDR3 protein. Among over 55,000 distinct CDR3 sequences, around 12% were seen once, and the ten largest hold 2.9%. Sequencing input: whole blood. These receptors were taken from an adult who was a healthcare worker with PCR-confirmed SARS-CoV-2 infection or an uninfected control (not recorded which). CDR3s include the opening cysteine and the closing phenylalanine or tryptophan. Fields, in order: D gene, V gene, clone size, J gene, CDR3 DNA, CDR3 protein. A D gene is named only where the DNA matches it firmly. Part of the rows lack a size; the others show once, few, many or a class for expanded clones.

d_call: -; v_call: TRBV28; clone_size: few; j_call: TRBJ2-2; cdr3_nt: TGTGCCAGCAGTACACTGGGGAGACTCACCACCGGGGAGCTGTTTTTT; cdr3_aa: CASSTLGRLTTGELFF
d_call: -; v_call: TRBV9; clone_size: few; j_call: TRBJ2-7; cdr3_nt: TGTGCCAGCAGCACTGGACCCTCCCTAGGGGAGCAGTACTTC; cdr3_aa: CASSTGPSLGEQYF
d_call: TRBD2; v_call: TRBV4-2; clone_size: many; j_call: TRBJ2-7; cdr3_nt: TGTGCCAGCAGCCAAGTAAGCGGACTAGTCCACGAGCAGTACTTC; cdr3_aa: CASSQVSGLVHEQYF
d_call: -; v_call: TRBV29-1; clone_size: many; j_call: TRBJ1-2; cdr3_nt: TGCAGCGTTGAACTCGACCAGACGGGAGGCTACACCTTC; cdr3_aa: CSVELDQTGGYTF
d_call: TRBD1; v_call: TRBV29-1; clone_size: many; j_call: TRBJ2-5; cdr3_nt: TGCAGCGTTGAAGAGGACAGGCCTCTCCAAGAGACCCAGTACTTC; cdr3_aa: CSVEEDRPLQETQYF
d_call: TRBD1; v_call: TRBV3-1; clone_size: -; j_call: TRBJ2-7; cdr3_nt: TGTGCCAGCAGCCAGGGCCCGGGACAGCAGTACGAGCAGTACTTC; cdr3_aa: CASSQGPGQQYEQYF
d_call: TRBD2; v_call: TRBV7-3; clone_size: many; j_call: TRBJ2-1; cdr3_nt: TGTGCCAGCAGCTTAATGACTAGCGGGAGATATGAGCAGTTCTTC; cdr3_aa: CASSLMTSGRYEQFF
d_call: -; v_call: TRBV5-1; clone_size: many; j_call: TRBJ2-3; cdr3_nt: TGCGCCAGCGGCGTGAGTGGCACAGATACGCAGTATTTT; cdr3_aa: CASGVSGTDTQYF
d_call: -; v_call: TRBV11-2; clone_size: few; j_call: TRBJ1-1; cdr3_nt: TGTGCCAGCAGCCGACAGGCCAACACTGAAGCTTTCTTT; cdr3_aa: CASSRQANTEAFF
d_call: TRBD2; v_call: TRBV5-6; clone_size: -; j_call: TRBJ2-5; cdr3_nt: TGTGCCAGCAGCGGAGCGGGAGCACTAGAGACCCAGTACTTC; cdr3_aa: CASSGAGALETQYF
d_call: -; v_call: TRBV20-1; clone_size: -; j_call: TRBJ1-6; cdr3_nt: TGCAGTGCGGCCGGACGGCTCTATAATTCACCCCTCCACTTT; cdr3_aa: CSAAGRLYNSPLHF